This T cell receptor (beta chain) was captured in a study of T cells in Graves' hyperthyroidism and ophthalmopathy. RNA transcripts yielded amplified TCR beta CDR3 regions. Researchers ran a first-round RT-PCR on the TCR CDR3 using the HTBI primer set. TCRdb reprocessed the multiplex PCR reads with MiXCR, giving one entry per CDR3 protein. The sample gives a few hundred thousand distinct CDR3 sequences, about 14% of which show up once; almost 6% is in the top ten. This CDR3 region has 12 residues. V dropped 3 bases and J dropped 1 base, with 3 bases sitting between them. The V gene's germline CDR1 is SGHNT and CDR2 YENEEA. This clonotype showed up many times.

The sample comprised blood. This TCR was recovered from a woman aged 25 to 45 with Graves' hyperthyroidism that later progressed to Graves' ophthalmopathy. The V call is TRBV11-3, the J call TRBJ2-5; D remains unclear. The chain's CDR3 is CASSFRQETQYF. The CDR3 DNA reads as TGTGCCAGCAGCTTCCGCCAAGAGACCCAGTACTTC.